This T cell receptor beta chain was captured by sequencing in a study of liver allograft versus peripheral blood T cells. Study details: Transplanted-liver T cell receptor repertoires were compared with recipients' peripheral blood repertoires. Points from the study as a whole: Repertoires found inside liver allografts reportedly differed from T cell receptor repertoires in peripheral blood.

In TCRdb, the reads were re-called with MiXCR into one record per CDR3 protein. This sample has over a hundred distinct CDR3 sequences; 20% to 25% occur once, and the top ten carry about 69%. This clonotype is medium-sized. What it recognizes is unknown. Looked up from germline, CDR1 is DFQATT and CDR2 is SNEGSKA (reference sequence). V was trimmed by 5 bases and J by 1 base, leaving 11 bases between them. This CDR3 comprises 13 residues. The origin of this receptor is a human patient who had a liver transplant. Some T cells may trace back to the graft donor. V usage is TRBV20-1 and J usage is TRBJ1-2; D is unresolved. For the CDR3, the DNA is TGCAGTGCTCCTGTGGGGAATAACTATGGCTACACCTTC. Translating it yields CSAPVGNNYGYTF.